The 22 T cell receptor beta chains below all came from one sample that was sequenced in a study of identical twins. TCRdb fed the 5' RACE reads into MiXCR, producing one record per CDR3 protein. The table records 210,000 or so distinct CDR3 sequences, roughly 15% of them present only once. This same sample was also part of a study on T cells expressing NK-cell markers.

Input material: CD8+ T cells sorted from blood. Every receptor here comes from a woman aged 18-29 years in good health.

This clonotype was counted between two and nine times. J is TRBJ1-6 and V is TRBV14; D is ambiguous. The CDR3 covers 13 residues. The V and J ends lost 0 bases and 10 bases respectively, with 7 bases between them. Germline CDR1 and CDR2: SGHDN and FVKESK. The chain's CDR3 is CASSQDHRSPLHF. In DNA form, the CDR3 reads TGTGCCAGCAGCCAAGATCATCGGTCACCCCTCCACTTT.

In this sample, this clonotype turned up many times. The chain has TRBV7-9 and TRBJ2-5; no reliable D call. The length of the CDR3 is 12 residues. V was cut by 6 bases and J by 1 base, with 6 bases left in between. Germline CDR1 SEHNR, CDR2 FQNEAQ (reference sequence). The CDR3 is CASRSLQETQYF. The CDR3 nucleotides read TGTGCCAGCAGGAGTCTCCAAGAGACCCAGTACTTC. Looking up the rest from reference TRBV7-9 and TRBJ2-5 gives the full variable domain: DTGVSQNPRHKITKRGQNVTFRCDPISEHNRLYWYRQTLGQGPEFLTYFQNEAQLEKSRLLSDRFSAERPKGSFSTLEIQRTEQGDSAMYLCASRSLQETQYFGPGTRLLVL.

The chain recombines TRBV14 with TRBJ2-5, with D possibly being TRBD1 (5 bases). V lost 3 bases to trimming and J lost 4 bases, with 6 bases between them. The length of the CDR3 is 12 residues. Per the germline V gene, CDR1 is SGHDN and CDR2 is FVKESK. CDR3 residues: CASSHQGETQYF. CDR3 sequence (DNA): TGTGCCAGCAGCCACCAGGGAGAGACCCAGTACTTC.

About this clonotype itself: At one boundary the junction diverges from the germline segment, which might be a read error. The V and J genes are TRBV12-3 or TRBV12-4 and TRBJ2-7, with a tentative D call TRBD1 (5 bases). The CDR3 runs to 17 residues. In nucleotides, the CDR3 is TGTGCCAGTAGTTCACCGACAACAGGATTGGACTCCTACGAGCAGTACTTC. Its translation: CASSSPTTGLDSYEQYF.

DNA of the CDR3: TGTGCCACCAGCAGTTCCGGGGTCACACAGTTCTTC. Translation: CATSSSGVTQFF. The genes are TRBV15 and TRBJ2-1; tentatively, D is TRBD2 (5 bases). The CDR3 totals 12 residues. Trimming removed 3 bases at V and 13 bases at J, with 13 bases between. CDR1 and CDR2 from the germline V gene are LNHNV and YYDKDF (reference sequence).

The J gene is TRBJ2-5, the V gene TRBV2, with D tentatively TRBD1 (6 bases). This CDR3 spans 16 amino acids. The ends were cut back, 0 bases at V and 3 bases at J, with 14 bases in the middle. Germline V gene sequence: CDR1 SNHLY, CDR2 FYNNEI. DNA for the CDR3: TGTGCCAGCAGTGAAGCGCTTCGGGACAATAAAGAGACCCAGTACTTC. Translating it yields CASSEALRDNKETQYF.

This clonotype occurred a few times. The J gene is TRBJ2-7, the V gene TRBV7-9; tentatively, D is TRBD2 (6 bases). The CDR3 runs 14 residues. Per the germline V gene, CDR1 is SEHNR and CDR2 is FQNEAQ (reference sequence). Between the trimmed V and J ends, which lost 1 base and 5 bases, there was a span of 12 bases. CDR3 loop: CASSLVQGGDEQYF. CDR3 coding DNA: TGTGCCAGCAGCTTAGTCCAGGGCGGGGACGAGCAGTACTTC.

The chain carries TRBV5-6 and TRBJ2-6, with D perhaps matching TRBD2 (5 bases). With 2 bases removed from V and 0 bases from J, the gap between germline ends came to 12 bases. The germline V gene encodes CDR1 SGHDT and CDR2 YYEEEE. The CDR3 is 17 amino acids. Here the CDR3 reads CASSLGPGISGANVLTF. CDR3 DNA: TGTGCCAGCAGCTTAGGTCCGGGGATCTCTGGGGCCAACGTCCTGACTTTC. The complete variable domain, with remaining parts taken from reference TRBV5-6 and TRBJ2-6, reads DAGVTQSPTHLIKTRGQQVTLRCSPKSGHDTVSWYQQALGQGPQFIFQYYEEEERQRGNFPDRFSGHQFPNYSSELNVNALLLGDSALYLCASSLGPGISGANVLTFGAGSRLTVL.

This sequence joins TRBV27 and TRBJ2-1; D is ambiguous. Germline CDR1 reads MNHEY; CDR2 reads SMNVEV (reference sequence). The V gene lost 3 bases and the J gene lost 4 bases, with 7 bases spanning the gap. The CDR3 extends over 13 amino acids. The CDR3 nucleotides are TGTGCCAGCAGTTTTAGAAAGTACAATGAGCAGTTCTTC. Its translation: CASSFRKYNEQFF.

This clonotype was seen at least ten times. The chain uses TRBV12-3 or TRBV12-4 and TRBJ2-3; D ambiguous. The CDR3 extends over 11 amino acids. Trimming cost V 4 bases and J 5 bases, with 4 bases left between them. DNA of the CDR3: TGTGCCAGCAGTTGGGGAGATACGCAGTATTTT. It encodes CASSWGDTQYF.

This clonotype was seen ten or more times. The V gene is TRBV7-9, the J gene TRBJ1-1, with D perhaps matching TRBD1 (5 bases). The CDR3 sequence is 16 residues long. Trimming pared 10 bases from V and 3 bases from J, leaving 24 bases between. The germline CDR1 and CDR2 sequences are SEHNR and FQNEAQ (reference sequence). This CDR3 reads CATPGRPSVRDTEAFF. In DNA form, the CDR3 reads TGTGCCACGCCGGGACGGCCGTCTGTAAGGGACACTGAAGCTTTCTTT.

This clonotype appeared a few times. The V and J genes are TRBV20-1 and TRBJ1-5; D is uncertain. V lost 3 bases to trimming and J lost 3 bases, with 12 bases between them. The V gene's germline CDR1 is DFQATT and CDR2 SNEGSKA (reference sequence). CDR3 length: 14 residues. The DNA for the CDR3 is TGCAGTGCTAGTTCCCCAGTCGACAATCAGCCCCAGCATTTT. Its translation is CSASSPVDNQPQHF.

Only a few counts were recorded for this clonotype. The genes are TRBV25-1 and TRBJ2-7; the D gene is possibly TRBD1 (6 bases). This CDR3 has 11 residues. Germline V gene lookup returns CDR1 MGHDK and CDR2 SYGVNS. Trimming shortened V by 10 bases and J by 4 bases, and 11 bases separated the two germline ends. This chain's CDR3 is CATGQGYEQYF. In DNA, the CDR3 is TGTGCCACCGGGCAGGGGTACGAGCAGTACTTC.

The chain employs TRBV6-2 or TRBV6-3 and TRBJ2-3, with no clear D. Trimming cost V 5 bases and J 2 bases, with 11 bases left between them. The germline V gene encodes CDR1 MNHEY and CDR2 SVGEGT. The CDR3 totals 14 residues. This chain's CDR3 is CASSLPDHTDTQYF. The CDR3, as DNA: TGTGCCAGCAGTCTACCGGACCACACAGATACGCAGTATTTT.

This clonotype was found many times. The J gene is TRBJ2-5, the V gene TRBV12-3 or TRBV12-4, with D possibly being TRBD2 (6 bases). The CDR3 covers 15 residues. The V gene lost 5 bases and the J gene lost 2 bases, with 15 bases spanning the gap. CDR3 DNA sequence: TGTGCCAGCAGTATTAGCGGCCGTACTCAAGAGACCCAGTACTTC. Amino acids: CASSISGRTQETQYF.

The sample holds many counts of this clonotype. The chain uses TRBV5-1 and TRBJ2-5; D might be TRBD2 (6 bases). The V end lost 6 bases, the J end lost 0 bases, and 21 bases lay between the germline ends. Germline V gene lookup returns CDR1 SGHRS and CDR2 YFSETQ. The CDR3 totals 17 residues. CDR3 DNA sequence: TGCGCCAGCACCTATCGGGACTCGCGGGACGACCAAGAGACCCAGTACTTC. Protein: CASTYRDSRDDQETQYF.

The J gene is TRBJ2-2, the V gene TRBV9; 7 bases align to TRBD1. V dropped 0 bases and J dropped 1; count of bases not matched to a gene: 6. CDR1 SGDLS and CDR2 YYNGEE come from the germline V gene. CDR3 size: 17 residues. The CDR3 DNA follows: TGTGCCAGCAGCGTAGCGAGACGGACAGGGAACACCGGGGAGCTGTTTTTT. Translated, it gives CASSVARRTGNTGELFF.

The chain combines TRBV4-3 with TRBJ2-3; TRBD2 matches at 7 bases. Germline CDR1 and CDR2: LGHNA and YSLEER. The CDR3 covers 16 residues. Unmatched junction bases numbered 8, after V lost 4 bases and J lost 1 base. The CDR3 reads CASSRALAPGTDTQYF. The CDR3 nucleotides read TGCGCCAGCAGCCGAGCACTAGCGCCTGGCACAGATACGCAGTATTTT.

The chain couples TRBV6-5 to TRBJ1-1; the D gene is possibly TRBD1 (5 bases). The germline V and J ends were trimmed by 1 base and 2 bases, with 11 bases remaining between them. The CDR3 runs to 15 residues. The germline V gene encodes CDR1 MNHEY and CDR2 SVGAGI. The CDR3 spells CASSYYRGSNTEAFF. Here the CDR3 DNA reads TGTGCCAGCAGTTACTATAGGGGAAGCAACACTGAAGCTTTCTTT.

This CDR3 reads CASSSRTSGGPGGELFF. The CDR3 DNA reads as TGTGCCAGCAGCTCACGGACTAGCGGGGGGCCTGGAGGGGAGCTGTTTTTT. This rearrangement joins TRBV7-3 to TRBJ2-2; 14 nucleotides match TRBD2. J was trimmed by 8 bases and V by 4 bases; bases with no gene match: 9. Per germline, CDR1 SGHTA and CDR2 FQGTGA. The CDR3 contains 17 residues.

The chain has TRBV15 and TRBJ1-3; D perhaps matches TRBD1 (5 bases). The V end lost 0 bases, the J end lost 0 bases, and 21 bases lay between the germline ends. The CDR3 covers 20 residues. Germline CDR1 is LNHNV and CDR2 is YYDKDF (reference sequence). The CDR3 here is CATSRDHGKQDLLSGNTIYF. For the CDR3, the DNA is TGTGCCACCAGCAGAGATCATGGGAAACAGGACCTCCTCTCTGGAAACACCATATATTTT. Variable domain in full (rest from reference TRBV15 and TRBJ1-3): DAMVIQNPRYQVTQFGKPVTLSCSQTLNHNVMYWYQQKSSQAPKLLFHYYDKDFNNEADTPDNFQSRRPNTSFCFLDIRSPGLGDTAMYLCATSRDHGKQDLLSGNTIYFGEGSWLTVV.

This clonotype was counted between two and nine times. The V and J genes are TRBV7-9 and TRBJ2-5; a possible D gene is TRBD2 (6 bases). Germline CDR1 is SEHNR and CDR2 is FQNEAQ (reference sequence). The CDR3 length is 14 residues. V was cut by 5 bases and J by 4 bases, with 14 bases left in between. CDR3 DNA: TGTGCCAGCAGCCTGCCCCGGGGAGGAGAGACCCAGTACTTC. This encodes CASSLPRGGETQYF. The full variable domain, with the rest looked up from reference TRBV7-9 and TRBJ2-5, is DTGVSQNPRHKITKRGQNVTFRCDPISEHNRLYWYRQTLGQGPEFLTYFQNEAQLEKSRLLSDRFSAERPKGSFSTLEIQRTEQGDSAMYLCASSLPRGGETQYFGPGTRLLVL.